This TCR beta chain appears in the sequencing data of a study of T cells after yellow fever vaccination. Study outcomes and limitations: Reappearing after the booster were most of the clones from primary vaccination (less than 98% CD4, 88% CD8). Contamination of FACS-sorted repertoires by abundant clonotypes from the bulk population could occur.

This clonotype was seen more than once but under ten times. Its antigen remains unidentified. TCRdb fed the 5' RACE reads into MiXCR, producing one record per CDR3 protein. The repertoire includes approximately 260,000 distinct CDR3 sequences, under 15% of them detected once, and around 0.55% sits in the top ten. Sequenced here: CD4+ T cells sorted from PBMCs, sampled 45 days after the yellow fever booster vaccination. The TCR originated in a man aged 30-40 years who received the YFV17D yellow fever vaccine.

The CDR3 loop is CASSDRLAGIQYF. DNA of the CDR3: TGTGCCAGCAGCGATCGACTAGCGGGAATCCAGTACTTC. V gene TRBV6-1 combines with J gene TRBJ2-7; TRBD2 matches at 11 bases. CDR1 is MNHNS and CDR2 is SASEGT in the germline V gene. Germline trimming cut 6 bases from V and 10 bases from J; bases unmatched to any gene: 8. The CDR3 is made up of 13 amino acids.